This T cell receptor (beta chain) is from a study of T cell clonotyping in hematopoietic cell transplantation. Points from the study as a whole: Pathologically expanded recipient clonotypes increased progressively from day 30 to day 180 as diversity fell.

The method was immunoSEQ multiplex PCR; TCRdb's version includes in-frame clones alone and lacks a portion of them. The repertoire holds approximately 25,000 clones, with approximately 94% as singletons. There are 13 residues in the CDR3. CDR1 is SGHVS, CDR2 FQNEAQ, per germline. The junction had 4 bases not matched to a gene; V was cut back by 5 bases and J by 4 bases. About this clone: Its antigen is still unknown.

The chain links TRBV7-8 to TRBJ1-2; 7 bases are a match to TRBD1. The clonotype was recovered from a man over 45 in good health. Some clones in this sample may be carry-over from other donors' samples. Sequencing was done on a sample of peripheral blood mononuclear cells. The CDR3: CASSTQGVYGYTF. The CDR3 region has the DNA TGTGCCAGCAGCACTCAGGGGGTCTATGGCTACACCTTC.